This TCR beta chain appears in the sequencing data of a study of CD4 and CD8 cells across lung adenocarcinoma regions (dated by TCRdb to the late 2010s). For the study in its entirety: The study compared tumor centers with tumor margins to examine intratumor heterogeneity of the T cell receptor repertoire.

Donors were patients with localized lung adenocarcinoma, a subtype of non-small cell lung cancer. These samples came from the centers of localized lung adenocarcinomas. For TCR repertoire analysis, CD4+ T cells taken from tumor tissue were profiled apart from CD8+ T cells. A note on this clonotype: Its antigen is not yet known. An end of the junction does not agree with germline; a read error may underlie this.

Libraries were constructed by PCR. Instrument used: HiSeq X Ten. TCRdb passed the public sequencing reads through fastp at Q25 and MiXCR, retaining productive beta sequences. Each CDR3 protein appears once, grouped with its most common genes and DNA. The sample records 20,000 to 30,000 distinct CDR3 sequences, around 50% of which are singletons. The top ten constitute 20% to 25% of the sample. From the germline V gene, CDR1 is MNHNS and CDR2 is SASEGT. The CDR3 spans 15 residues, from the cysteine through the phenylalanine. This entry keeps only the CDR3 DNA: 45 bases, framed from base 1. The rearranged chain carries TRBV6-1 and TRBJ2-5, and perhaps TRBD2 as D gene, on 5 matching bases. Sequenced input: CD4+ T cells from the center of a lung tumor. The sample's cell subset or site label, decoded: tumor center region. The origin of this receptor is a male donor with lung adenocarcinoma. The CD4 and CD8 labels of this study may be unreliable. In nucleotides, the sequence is TGTGCCAGCAGGGCCCTAGCCGCCAGGCAAGATACCCAGTACTTC. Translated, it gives CASRALAARQDTQYF.